This TCR beta chain emerged from a study of OX40 agonist ivuxolimab in advanced cancers. Regarding the study as a whole: Clonal expansion by week 6 occurred in CD4+ and CD8+ blood T cells (at 0.1 to 3.0 mg/kg).

Clones were read by immunoSEQ multiplex PCR, and TCRdb kept only the in-frame ones, dropping some. The sample records roughly 62,000 clones, about 91% being singletons. The V and J ends lost 5 bases and 0 bases respectively, with 15 bases between them. Germline-derived CDR1 and CDR2 are SGHVS and FQNEAQ. The CDR3 is made up of 16 amino acids. With regard to this clone: Its specificity is not known.

This chain connects TRBV7-8 to TRBJ2-3, with D possibly matching TRBD2 (5 bases). Specimen: CD4+ or CD8+ T cells sorted from blood, collected in a trial of the OX40 agonist ivuxolimab. The TCR was taken from an adult with an advanced solid tumor such as melanoma, head and neck, liver or kidney cancer. CDR3 loop: CASSRPTNPSTDTQYF. DNA for the CDR3: TGTGCCAGCAGCCGACCGACTAACCCCAGCACAGATACGCAGTATTTT.